This TCR beta chain stems from a study of blood T cell repertoires in COVID-19. Some clones are missing from TCRdb's copy, which holds only in-frame ones; the method was immunoSEQ multiplex PCR. The sample records roughly 230,000 clones, approximately 82% being singletons. Germline V gives CDR1 LNHDA, CDR2 SQIVND (reference sequence). V was cut by 1 base and J by 4 bases, with 10 bases left in between. CDR3 length equals 14 residues. The clonotype comes from a woman older than 75 with acute or convalescent COVID-19. The sample comprised peripheral blood. The rearrangement joins TRBV19 to TRBJ1-2; D gene ambiguous. The DNA of the CDR3 is TGTGCCAGTAGTATAGGGCCGATGCTCTATGGCTACACCTTC. Residues: CASSIGPMLYGYTF.